A single sample gave rise to the 16 T cell receptor beta chains below, sequenced in a study of T cell responses to AZD1222 COVID-19 vaccine. The table came from immunoSEQ multiplex PCR; TCRdb's copy has only in-frame clones and leaves some out. The sample carries about 120,000 clones, more than 70% recorded once. Sequenced material: peripheral blood, taken on day 0 of AZD1222 vaccination. The receptors originated from an adult in good health.

V is TRBV29-1 and J is TRBJ1-5; possibly TRBD1 for D (5 bases). Germline CDR1 and CDR2: SQVTM and ANQGSEA. Trimming stripped 3 bases from V and 4 bases from J, with 13 bases between. The CDR3 length is 14 residues. The CDR3 spells CSVDGREGNQPQHF. DNA of the CDR3: TGCAGCGTTGATGGCAGGGAGGGGAATCAGCCCCAGCATTTT.

This clone was seen only once. V gene TRBV4-3 combines with J gene TRBJ2-1; no firm D call. The CDR3 has 16 residues. V dropped 4 bases and J dropped 0 bases, with 13 bases sitting between them. The germline V gene has CDR1 LGHNA and CDR2 YSLEER. CDR3 DNA: TGCGCCAGCAGCCCCCAATTATTAAGCTCCTACAATGAGCAGTTCTTC. Translating gives CASSPQLLSSYNEQFF.

The chain combines TRBV7-9 with TRBJ1-2, with D hard to call. From germline, CDR1 is SEHNR and CDR2 FQNEAQ (reference sequence). V dropped 0 bases and J dropped 1 base, with 3 bases sitting between them. This CDR3 spans 13 amino acids. CDR3 sequence: CASSLAVNYGYTF. CDR3 bases: TGTGCCAGCAGCTTAGCGGTTAACTATGGCTACACCTTC.

The V gene is TRBV4-3, the J gene TRBJ2-5; 10 bases match TRBD2. The CDR3 extends over 16 amino acids. Unmatched junction bases numbered 8, after V lost 4 bases and J lost 3 bases. Per germline, CDR1 LGHNA and CDR2 YSLEER. The CDR3 nucleotides are TGCGCCAGCAGCCCGGGGTGGACTAGCGGTAAAGAGACCCAGTACTTC. Encoded protein: CASSPGWTSGKETQYF.

This sequence joins TRBV4-1 and TRBJ2-1, with 9 bases lining up with TRBD1. Trimming at V came to 1 base and at J to 5 bases, leaving 9 bases not matched to a gene. CDR1 is MGHRA, CDR2 YSYEKL, per germline. The CDR3 runs 17 residues. DNA for the CDR3: TGCGCCAGCAGCCAAGGAGTCCAGGGGACAGGGCACAATGAGCAGTTCTTC. It yields the protein CASSQGVQGTGHNEQFF.

The chain recombines TRBV19 with TRBJ2-3; D is unclear. The germline CDR1 and CDR2 sequences are LNHDA and SQIVND (reference sequence). The ends were cut back, 0 bases at V and 2 bases at J, with 15 bases in the middle. This CDR3 spans 17 amino acids. The CDR3 reads CASSIDQFGQFTDTQYF. For the CDR3, the DNA is TGTGCCAGTAGTATAGATCAGTTTGGGCAGTTCACAGATACGCAGTATTTT. Full variable domain (rest looked up from reference TRBV19 and TRBJ2-3): DGGITQSPKYLFRKEGQNVTLSCEQNLNHDAMYWYRQDPGQGLRLIYYSQIVNDFQKGDIAEGYSVSREKKESFPLTVTSAQKNPTAFYLCASSIDQFGQFTDTQYFGPGTRLTVL.

This chain connects TRBV7-2 to TRBJ2-2; TRBD2 aligns across 8 bases. There are 16 residues in the CDR3. Germline V gene sequence: CDR1 SGHTA, CDR2 FQGNSA. V shed 6 bases and J 1 base; nucleotides not matched to a gene: 7. CDR3 bases: TGTGCCAGCAGTCCCCCGGGAGGGGAGAACACCGGGGAGCTGTTTTTT. Translation: CASSPPGGENTGELFF.

This chain uses TRBV20-1 with TRBJ1-1, with 11 bases matching TRBD1. J was trimmed by 5 bases and V by 3 bases; bases with no gene match: 8. The germline V gene has CDR1 DFQATT and CDR2 SNEGSKA (reference sequence). The CDR3 has 15 amino acids. The CDR3, as DNA: TGCAGTGCTAGTTCTGGGACAGGGGGGGGAACTGAAGCTTTCTTT. Amino acids: CSASSGTGGGTEAFF.

The chain couples TRBV19 to TRBJ2-3; 7 bases align to TRBD2. Germline CDR1 reads LNHDA; CDR2 reads SQIVND (reference sequence). The CDR3 contains 14 residues. V lost 5 bases to trimming and J lost 4 bases; unmatched junction nucleotides: 6. CDR3 region: CASSLAGVADTQYF. The CDR3 region has the DNA TGTGCCAGTAGTCTCGCGGGAGTAGCAGATACGCAGTATTTT.

The gene calls are TRBV19 and TRBJ2-7; 8 bases are a match to TRBD2. The length of the CDR3 is 14 residues. V gave up 5 bases and J gave up 5 bases; unmatched junction bases: 8. Germline V gives CDR1 LNHDA, CDR2 SQIVND (reference sequence). CDR3 protein: CASSVPGLVDEQYF. The CDR3 bases are TGTGCCAGTAGTGTCCCGGGACTAGTCGACGAGCAGTACTTC.

The CDR3 sequence: CASRQTAEDYGYTF. CDR3 DNA sequence: TGCGCCAGCAGGCAGACAGCAGAGGACTATGGCTACACCTTC. The chain uses TRBV4-3 and TRBJ1-2; D may be TRBD1 (5 bases). In germline, CDR1 is LGHNA, CDR2 YSLEER. The germline V and J ends were trimmed by 6 bases and 3 bases, with 14 bases remaining between them. The CDR3 is 14 amino acids.

The rearrangement uses TRBV7-9 and TRBJ2-5; 9 nucleotides line up with TRBD1. V dropped 4 bases and J dropped 5; count of bases not matched to a gene: 11. The germline CDR1 and CDR2 sequences are SEHNR and FQNEAQ (reference sequence). There are 16 residues in the CDR3. CDR3 DNA: TGTGCCAGCAGCTCAGTCTGGACAGGGGTTGGCGAGACCCAGTACTTC. This translates into CASSSVWTGVGETQYF. Drawing the rest from reference TRBV7-9 and TRBJ2-5, the complete variable domain is DTGVSQNPRHKITKRGQNVTFRCDPISEHNRLYWYRQTLGQGPEFLTYFQNEAQLEKSRLLSDRFSAERPKGSFSTLEIQRTEQGDSAMYLCASSSVWTGVGETQYFGPGTRLLVL.

The V gene is TRBV27, the J gene TRBJ1-4; TRBD1 might be the D (5 bases). V was trimmed by 1 base and J by 0 bases, leaving 12 bases between them. This CDR3 has 17 amino acids. CDR1 and CDR2 from the germline V gene are MNHEY and SMNVEV (reference sequence). For the CDR3, the DNA is TGTGCCAGCAGTTTATGGGGGGGGGAGGCAACTAATGAAAAACTGTTTTTT. This sequence encodes CASSLWGGEATNEKLFF.

This clone was detected once. One end of the junction fails to match germline, which may point to a read error. The chain combines TRBV28 with TRBJ2-1, with TRBD1 identical over 7 bases. The CDR3 length is 11 residues. Germline CDR1 reads MDHEN; CDR2 reads SYDVKM. The DNA of the CDR3 is TGTGCCAGCAGCCTTGGGACAGCCAGGGTCTTC. This translates into CASSLGTARVF.

The genes are TRBV12-5 and TRBJ1-6; no clear D. The CDR3 is 17 amino acids. With 0 bases removed from V and 0 bases from J, the gap between germline ends came to 9 bases. From germline, CDR1 is LGHNT and CDR2 FRNRAP. In nucleotides, the CDR3 is TGTGCTAGTGGTTTGGTCTTACAGAGCTCCTATAATTCACCCCTCCACTTT. It codes for CASGLVLQSSYNSPLHF.

The V gene is TRBV10-3, the J gene TRBJ2-3; D is unresolved. Trimming left V 2 bases short and J 4 bases short, with 10 bases between. Germline V gene data show CDR1 as ENHRY and CDR2 as SYGVKD. This CDR3 contains 14 residues. In DNA, the CDR3 is TGTGCCATCAGTGAGCAACTTCCTCCAGATACGCAGTATTTT. It encodes CAISEQLPPDTQYF.